The T cell receptor beta chain described here comes from a study of monozygotic twins with inflammatory bowel disease. Whole-study findings and limits: Some repertoire variability may stem from patients' differing immunosuppressive treatments. The analysis yielded no support for one strong signal or clonotype associated with IBD.

A remark on this clonotype: The antigen is unknown.

Added by template switching were UMIs that each held a 6-nucleotide sample barcode. TCRdb derives one entry per CDR3 protein from the 5' RACE reads, leaving out DNA. Its table records some 450,000 distinct CDR3 sequences. Sequencing input: blood. This sequence originates from a human donor with ulcerative colitis or Crohn's disease, or a healthy co-twin of an affected twin (not recorded which).

The chain's CDR3 is CASSQWALARETQYF. This rearrangement joins TRBV4-1 to TRBJ2-5; TCRdb outputs TRBD2, but without DNA this stays unchecked. This CDR3 is built from 15 residues. Germline values: CDR1 MGHRA, CDR2 YSYEKL.